This entry lists 30 T cell receptor beta chains sequenced from one sample in a study of T-cell reconstitution after alpha-beta-depleted transplantation in children (dated by TCRdb to 2016 to 2018). The treatment or condition label for this specimen denotes: allogeneic hematopoietic cell transplantation with graft depleted of TCRalphabeta T cells and CD19 B cells. Receptor amplification or capture employed PCR. Sequencer: Illumina HiSeq 2500. To normalize quantification of the TCRbeta repertoire, the TCR libraries were built with molecular barcoding that relied on unique molecular identifiers. In TCRdb, the public reads were trimmed at Q25 with fastp and aligned with MiXCR, with productive beta chains retained. Rows with a matching CDR3 protein are joined into one entry that keeps the most common DNA and genes. This sample holds hundreds of thousands of distinct CDR3 sequences; 16% were observed only once. About 41% of the sample is held by the ten biggest clonotypes.

The specimen was PBMCs, mostly from graft donor cells, collected 360 days after TCRalphabeta/CD19-depleted stem cell transplant. The origin of the receptors is a male patient aged 2-10 years who had a stem cell transplant for acute lymphoblastic leukemia, so the T cells may come from the graft donor.

This clonotype turned up a few times. The V gene is TRBV30, the J gene TRBJ2-1, with D perhaps TRBD1 (6 bases). Looked up from germline, CDR1 is GTSNPN and CDR2 is SVGIG (reference sequence). This CDR3 is built from 15 residues. V was cut by 0 bases and J by 5 bases, with 14 bases left in between. The CDR3 nucleotides read TGTGCCTGGAGTGTACAGGGACCTCTGAACAATGAGCAGTTCTTC. Its translation is CAWSVQGPLNNEQFF.

This clonotype was counted only a few times. The rearrangement links TRBV6-5 to TRBJ2-5, with D possibly TRBD1 on 7 matching bases. This CDR3 has 12 residues. Germline assignment: CDR1 MNHEY and CDR2 SVGAGI. Trimming pared 8 bases from V and 4 bases from J, leaving 11 bases between. CDR3 protein: CASGGTVETQYF. Written as DNA, the CDR3 is TGTGCCAGCGGAGGGACAGTAGAGACCCAGTACTTC.

This clonotype was counted between two and nine times. The gene calls are TRBV28 and TRBJ2-1; 11 nucleotides align to TRBD2. V was clipped by 1 base and J by 3 bases; unmatched bases: 2. The germline gives CDR1 MDHEN, CDR2 SYDVKM. This CDR3 is built from 16 residues. The CDR3 coding sequence is TGTGCCAGCAGTTTATTCCTAGCGGGAGGCTACAATGAGCAGTTCTTC. Its translation is CASSLFLAGGYNEQFF.

This clonotype was seen more than once but under ten times. One end of the junction does not line up with germline, which may come from a read error. The genes are TRBV7-2 and TRBJ2-7; D remains unclear. This CDR3 has 14 residues. Germline values: CDR1 SGHTA, CDR2 FQGNSA. The CDR3 here is CASTLYESSYEQYF. DNA for the CDR3: TGTGCCAGCACCTTATATGAGAGCTCCTACGAGCAGTACTTC.

Comments on this clonotype: At one end, the junction sequence differs from germline, possibly due to a read error. The chain combines TRBV7-7 with TRBJ2-5; 9 bases are shared with TRBD2. CDR1 is SSHAT, CDR2 FNYEAQ, per germline (reference sequence). This CDR3 has 14 residues. The CDR3 sequence is CASSSSGMGETQYF. The CDR3 bases are TGTGCTAGCAGCTCTAGCGGGATGGGGGAGACCCAGTACTTC.

A few counts support this clonotype. J is TRBJ1-2 and V is TRBV20-1; no clear D. The ends were cut back, 3 bases at V and 8 bases at J, with 19 bases in the middle. Germline CDR1 reads DFQATT; CDR2 reads SNEGSKA (reference sequence). The CDR3 consists of 14 residues. The chain's CDR3 is CSASRGGKLLGYTF. In DNA, the CDR3 is TGCAGTGCTAGTAGAGGAGGAAAGTTATTAGGCTACACCTTC.

Remarks on this clonotype: A much larger clone is a single base away; this may be a read error. The chain has TRBV28 and TRBJ2-1; D call uncertain. Deletions cut 5 bases from V and 5 bases from J, with 25 bases between. CDR1 and CDR2 from the germline V gene are MDHEN and SYDVKM. This CDR3 spans 18 amino acids. For the CDR3, the DNA is TGTGCCAGCAGTCTCATTATGGCCTTACCACTTCAGGACAATGAGCAGTTCTTC. Its protein product is CASSLIMALPLQDNEQFF.

This rearrangement joins TRBV12-3 or TRBV12-4 to TRBJ1-2; 7 bases are a match to TRBD1. The CDR3 contains 13 residues. Trimming at V came to 2 bases and at J to 6 bases, leaving 3 bases not matched to a gene. This chain's CDR3 is CASSLRDRHGYTF. The CDR3 DNA sequence: TGTGCCAGCAGTTTACGGGACAGACATGGCTACACCTTC.

This clonotype showed up many times. The V gene is TRBV4-2, the J gene TRBJ2-2; 7 bases match TRBD2. This CDR3 region has 16 residues. Germline loops: CDR1 LGHNA, CDR2 YNFKEQ. J was trimmed by 6 bases and V by 7 bases; bases with no gene match: 14. CDR3 nucleotides: TGTGCCAGCAAGGGGAGGGCAGGGAGAGGCTCCGGGGAGCTGTTTTTT. This encodes CASKGRAGRGSGELFF.

This clonotype occurred a few times. The CDR3 coding sequence is TGCAGTGCTAGTTCCCTAGCCGAGTCCTACAATGAGCAGTTCTTC. It encodes CSASSLAESYNEQFF. The V and J genes are TRBV20-1 and TRBJ2-1, with D possibly being TRBD2 (5 bases). Trimming removed 3 bases from V and 1 base from J, with 13 bases in between. The CDR3 extends over 15 amino acids. Germline assignment: CDR1 DFQATT and CDR2 SNEGSKA (reference sequence).

In this sample, this clonotype turned up many times. The V gene is TRBV28, the J gene TRBJ2-1; D assignment may be TRBD1 or TRBD2 (5 bases each). The CDR3 runs 12 residues. Germline CDR1 is MDHEN and CDR2 is SYDVKM. Between the trimmed V and J ends, which lost 3 bases and 9 bases, there was a span of 9 bases. The CDR3 nucleotides read TGTGCCAGCAGTTTTGAGGGGCGTGAGCAGTTCTTC. Translating it yields CASSFEGREQFF.

CDR3 sequence (DNA): TGCGCCAGCAGCCCTACTTCTAGGGGGGGTCGGACGCAGTATTTT. Translation: CASSPTSRGGRTQYF. The gene calls are TRBV4-1 and TRBJ2-3; weak D call: TRBD2 (7 bases). V gave up 4 bases and J gave up 9 bases, with 20 bases separating them. CDR3 size: 15 residues. The germline V gene encodes CDR1 MGHRA and CDR2 YSYEKL.

V and J are TRBV7-3 and TRBJ2-2; 7 bases agree with TRBD2. The CDR3 contains 19 residues. The germline CDR1 and CDR2 sequences are SGHTA and FQGTGA. The V and J ends lost 0 bases and 1 base, in that order; junction bases with no gene match: 11. The CDR3 sequence is CASSLTPRTSRGNTGELFF. The CDR3 DNA sequence: TGTGCCAGCAGCTTAACCCCAAGGACTAGTCGGGGGAACACCGGGGAGCTGTTTTTT.

The sample holds a few counts of this clonotype. V usage is TRBV4-2 and J usage is TRBJ2-3; D may be TRBD2 (5 bases). The CDR3 is made up of 18 amino acids. Germline V lookup: CDR1 LGHNA, CDR2 YNFKEQ. V gave up 0 bases and J gave up 0 bases, with 16 bases separating them. CDR3 protein: CASSQDDGLETSTDTQYF. The CDR3 DNA is TGTGCCAGCAGCCAAGATGACGGACTCGAAACTAGCACAGATACGCAGTATTTT.

There are many counts of this clonotype. This chain links TRBV4-3 with TRBJ2-5; no definite D call. The CDR3 is 13 amino acids. CDR1 LGHNA and CDR2 YSLEER come from the germline V gene. V was cut by 4 bases and J by 0 bases, with 6 bases left in between. The CDR3 region is CASSLAYQETQYF. The CDR3 DNA reads as TGCGCCAGCAGCCTGGCCTACCAAGAGACCCAGTACTTC.

The V call is TRBV20-1, the J call TRBJ1-4; D is ambiguous. The CDR3 extends over 11 amino acids. Germline loops: CDR1 DFQATT, CDR2 SNEGSKA (reference sequence). Trimming cost V 1 base and J 16 bases, with 13 bases left between them. The CDR3 protein is CSARAGLNEFF. DNA of the CDR3: TGCAGTGCTAGAGCGGGCCTAAACGAGTTTTTT.

About this clonotype itself: This may come from a read error, since a much larger clone is one base off. Since the CDR3 does not end with the conserved phenylalanine or tryptophan, this likely comes from a read error. The chain links TRBV9 to TRBJ1-1; D might be TRBD1 (6 bases). V lost 0 bases and J lost 3, with 12 bases in between. The CDR3 has 15 residues. Germline loops: CDR1 SGDLS, CDR2 YYNGEE. The CDR3 sequence: CASSVAGGGDTEAFS. Written as DNA, the CDR3 is TGTGCCAGCAGCGTAGCCGGGGGCGGGGACACTGAAGCTTTCTCT.

This clonotype appeared a few times. The chain carries TRBV4-3 and TRBJ2-1; the match to TRBD2 covers 11 bases. The V gene end was trimmed by 1 base and the J gene end by 12 bases; junction bases not matched to a gene: 8. The CDR3 has 15 amino acids. Germline CDR1 is LGHNA and CDR2 is YSLEER. CDR3: CASSQGLAGKKRQFF. The CDR3 nucleotides are TGCGCCAGCAGCCAAGGACTAGCGGGAAAGAAGCGGCAGTTCTTC.

This clonotype was seen only a few times. This chain links TRBV20-1 with TRBJ2-2, with 7 bases aligning to TRBD1. V was clipped by 5 bases and J by 4 bases; unmatched bases: 7. Germline CDR1 and CDR2: DFQATT and SNEGSKA (reference sequence). The CDR3 is 14 residues long. Here the CDR3 reads CSAQTGLGTGELFF. The DNA of the CDR3 is TGCAGTGCTCAGACAGGGCTGGGCACCGGGGAGCTGTTTTTT.

This clonotype was seen a handful of times. V gene TRBV2 combines with J gene TRBJ2-3; D is unresolved. Trimming took 6 bases from V and 4 from J, leaving 2 bases between them. Germline CDR1 SNHLY, CDR2 FYNNEI. The CDR3 has 10 amino acids. The CDR3 loop is CASSADTQYF. The CDR3 nucleotides are TGTGCCAGCAGCGCAGATACGCAGTATTTT. Drawing the rest from reference TRBV2 and TRBJ2-3, the complete variable domain is EPEVTQTPSHQVTQMGQEVILRCVPISNHLYFYWYRQILGQKVEFLVSFYNNEISEKSEIFDDQFSVERPDGSNFTLKIRSTKLEDSAMYFCASSADTQYFGPGTRLTVL.

This chain's CDR3 is CASSQTGRRHQPQHF. CDR3 nucleotides: TGTGCCAGCAGCCAGACAGGGAGAAGACACCAGCCCCAGCATTTT. The chain has TRBV12-3 or TRBV12-4 and TRBJ1-5; 7 positions agree with TRBD1. The CDR3 has 15 amino acids. J lost 7 bases, V lost 6 bases, and 12 bases had no gene match.

In its sample, this clonotype was seen a few times. The rearrangement links TRBV4-3 to TRBJ2-7; D is unresolved. The CDR3 has 15 amino acids. The germline V gene encodes CDR1 LGHNA and CDR2 YSLEER. Trimming shortened V by 1 base and J by 3 bases, and 13 bases separated the two germline ends. CDR3 residues: CASSQGQFRGYEQYF. CDR3 DNA sequence: TGCGCCAGCAGCCAAGGTCAGTTTAGAGGCTACGAGCAGTACTTC.

A few counts support this clonotype. The chain is built from TRBV5-1 and TRBJ2-5, with D perhaps TRBD1 (5 bases). Per germline, CDR1 SGHRS and CDR2 YFSETQ. This CDR3 spans 12 amino acids. V lost 4 bases to trimming and J lost 4 bases, with 8 bases between them. The CDR3 region is CASSTRGETQYF. The CDR3 nucleotides read TGCGCCAGCAGCACAAGGGGAGAGACCCAGTACTTC.

The CDR3 region is CSARPQGSGTDTQYF. DNA of the CDR3: TGCAGTGCTAGACCACAGGGTTCGGGCACAGATACGCAGTATTTT. The rearrangement joins TRBV20-1 to TRBJ2-3, with a tentative D call TRBD1 (6 bases). Per the germline V gene, CDR1 is DFQATT and CDR2 is SNEGSKA (reference sequence). With 2 bases removed from V and 1 base from J, the gap between germline ends came to 13 bases. The CDR3 runs 15 residues.

The genes are TRBV29-1 and TRBJ2-1; tentative D call: TRBD2 (5 bases). The V gene's germline CDR1 is SQVTM and CDR2 ANQGSEA. V lost 1 base to trimming and J lost 0 bases, with 7 bases between them. CDR3 length: 14 amino acids. CDR3 amino acids: CSVEGGSSYNEQFF. Written as DNA, the CDR3 is TGCAGCGTTGAAGGAGGGAGCTCCTACAATGAGCAGTTCTTC.

This clonotype was recorded at least ten times. V gene TRBV11-2 combines with J gene TRBJ2-1; 9 nucleotides agree with TRBD2. CDR1 is SGHAT, CDR2 FQNNGV, per germline. The trim removed 4 bases at V and 2 bases at J, leaving 3 bases unmatched. This CDR3 comprises 15 residues. CDR3 sequence reads: CASSSLAGPYNEQFF. In nucleotides, the CDR3 is TGTGCCAGCAGCTCCCTAGCGGGGCCCTACAATGAGCAGTTCTTC.

Ten or more counts support this clonotype. J is TRBJ2-7 and V is TRBV29-1; TRBD2 agrees at 9 bases. CDR3 length: 15 amino acids. Germline assignment: CDR1 SQVTM and CDR2 ANQGSEA. V shed 4 bases, J shed 2 bases, and the junction held 9 bases outside the gene matches. As DNA, the CDR3 is TGCAGCGTTGGAAATCGGCTAGCGGGGCCCTACGAGCAGTACTTC. This codes for CSVGNRLAGPYEQYF.

This chain links TRBV12-3 or TRBV12-4 with TRBJ2-5, with 9 nucleotides matching TRBD2. Trimming removed 2 bases from V and 2 bases from J; junction bases left unmatched: 9. This CDR3 spans 17 amino acids. The CDR3 protein is CASSLSAGLAKQETQYF. The DNA for the CDR3 is TGTGCCAGCAGTTTATCCGCCGGACTAGCGAAACAAGAGACCCAGTACTTC.

Many counts were recorded for this clonotype. V usage is TRBV28 and J usage is TRBJ2-7, with D perhaps assigned TRBD1 or TRBD2 (5 bases each). The CDR3 has 12 residues. V lost 7 bases and J 2 bases, leaving 9 bases between the germline ends. Germline V gene data show CDR1 as MDHEN and CDR2 as SYDVKM. The DNA of the CDR3 is TGTGCCAGCACAGGGACGGCCTACGAGCAGTACTTC. It yields the protein CASTGTAYEQYF.

This clonotype was counted only a few times. The chain combines TRBV6-2 or TRBV6-3 with TRBJ2-2, with 7 bases that match TRBD2. Germline V CDR1 and CDR2: MNHEY, SVGEGT. Trimming took 2 bases from V and 0 from J; bases not matched to a gene: 12. This CDR3 spans 19 amino acids. DNA of the CDR3: TGTGCCAGCAGTTACCTTGGTCTCGGGAGGAGGGCGAACACCGGGGAGCTGTTTTTT. Translation gives CASSYLGLGRRANTGELFF.